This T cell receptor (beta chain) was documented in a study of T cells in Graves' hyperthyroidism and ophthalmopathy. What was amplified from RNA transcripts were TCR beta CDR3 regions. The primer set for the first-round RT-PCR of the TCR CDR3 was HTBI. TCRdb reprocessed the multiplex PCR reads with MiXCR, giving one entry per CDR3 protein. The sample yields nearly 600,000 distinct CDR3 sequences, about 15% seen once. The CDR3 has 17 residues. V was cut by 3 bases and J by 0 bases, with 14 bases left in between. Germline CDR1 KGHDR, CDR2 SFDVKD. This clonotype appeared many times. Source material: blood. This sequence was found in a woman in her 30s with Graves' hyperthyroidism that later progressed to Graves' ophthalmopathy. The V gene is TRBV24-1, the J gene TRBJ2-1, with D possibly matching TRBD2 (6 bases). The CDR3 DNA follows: TGTGCCACCAGTGATAGGAGGCTAGCGAACTCCTACAATGAGCAGTTCTTC. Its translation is CATSDRRLANSYNEQFF.